This record looks at one T cell receptor (beta chain) sequence and its context. The target antigen is unknown. Healthy donors were controls matched for age and sex. Both CD4+ and CD8+ T cells were negatively isolated, and TEMRA cells underwent FACS enrichment. The data originate from a study of CD8 T cells in Susac syndrome. The study, taken as a whole, reports: The relatively small number of individuals in the TCR sequencing and HLA analysis was acknowledged by the study.

The RNA input was about 0.45 to 1 ug, and it was reverse transcribed with random hexamers. Across 54 Vbeta and 13 Jbeta, immunoSEQ multiplex PCR amplified TCR beta CDR3. Each CDR3 protein gets one entry after TCRdb re-called the immunoSEQ multiplex PCR reads with MiXCR. The sample includes roughly 150,000 distinct CDR3 sequences, over 85% of them seen just once. J lost 4 bases, V lost 7 bases, and 9 bases had no gene match. Germline V lookup: CDR1 SQVTM, CDR2 ANQGSEA. The length of the CDR3 is 14 residues. Sequenced material: CD4+ T cells from PBMCs. The receptor was isolated from a human donor in good health. V is TRBV29-1 and J is TRBJ2-5, with 10 bases lining up with TRBD2. The CDR3 DNA reads as TGCAGCGCTGATAGCGGGGGGTTTGGAGAGACCCAGTACTTC. This encodes CSADSGGFGETQYF.